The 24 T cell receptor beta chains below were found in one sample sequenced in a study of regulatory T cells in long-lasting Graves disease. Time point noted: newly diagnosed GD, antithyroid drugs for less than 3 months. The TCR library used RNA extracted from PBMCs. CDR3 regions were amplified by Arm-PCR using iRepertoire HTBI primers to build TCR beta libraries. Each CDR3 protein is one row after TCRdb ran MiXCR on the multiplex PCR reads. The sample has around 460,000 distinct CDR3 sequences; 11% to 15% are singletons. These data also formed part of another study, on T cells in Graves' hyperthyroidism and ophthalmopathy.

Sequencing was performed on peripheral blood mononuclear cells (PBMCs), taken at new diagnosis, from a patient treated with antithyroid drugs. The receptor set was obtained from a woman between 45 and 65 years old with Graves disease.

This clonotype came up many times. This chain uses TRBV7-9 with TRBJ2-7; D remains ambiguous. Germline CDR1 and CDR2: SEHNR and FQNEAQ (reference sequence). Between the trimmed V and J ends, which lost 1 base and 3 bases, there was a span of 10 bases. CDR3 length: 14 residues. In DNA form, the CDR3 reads TGTGCCAGCAGCTTAGTGGACGGGCACTACGAGCAGTACTTC. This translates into CASSLVDGHYEQYF.

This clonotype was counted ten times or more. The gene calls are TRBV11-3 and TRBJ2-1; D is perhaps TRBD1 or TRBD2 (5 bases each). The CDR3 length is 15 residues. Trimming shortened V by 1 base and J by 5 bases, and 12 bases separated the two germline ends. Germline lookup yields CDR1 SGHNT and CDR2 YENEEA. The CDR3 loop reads CASSLAGAGHNEQFF. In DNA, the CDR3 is TGTGCCAGCAGCTTAGCCGGGGCCGGGCACAATGAGCAGTTCTTC.

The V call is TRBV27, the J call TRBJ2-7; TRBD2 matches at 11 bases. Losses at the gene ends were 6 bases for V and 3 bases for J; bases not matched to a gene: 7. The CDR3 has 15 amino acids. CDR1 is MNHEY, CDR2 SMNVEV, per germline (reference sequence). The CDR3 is CASSPGLAVFYEQYF. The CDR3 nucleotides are TGTGCCAGCAGCCCGGGACTAGCGGTATTCTACGAGCAGTACTTC.

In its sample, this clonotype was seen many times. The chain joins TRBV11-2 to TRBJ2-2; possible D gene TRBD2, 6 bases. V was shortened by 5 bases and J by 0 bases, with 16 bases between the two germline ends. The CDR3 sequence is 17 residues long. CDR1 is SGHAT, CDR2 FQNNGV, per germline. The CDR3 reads CASSPYRDSTNTGELFF. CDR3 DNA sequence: TGTGCCAGCAGCCCCTACCGGGACTCAACGAACACCGGGGAGCTGTTTTTT.

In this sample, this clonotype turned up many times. The CDR3 loop reads CASSRSRREGTDTQYF. Here the CDR3 DNA reads TGTGCCAGCAGTAGATCAAGGCGGGAGGGCACAGATACGCAGTATTTT. This chain links TRBV2 with TRBJ2-3; 8 nucleotides line up with TRBD2. Trimming cost V 5 bases and J 1 base; bases outside gene matches: 8. The CDR3 sequence is 16 residues long. Germline lookup yields CDR1 SNHLY and CDR2 FYNNEI.

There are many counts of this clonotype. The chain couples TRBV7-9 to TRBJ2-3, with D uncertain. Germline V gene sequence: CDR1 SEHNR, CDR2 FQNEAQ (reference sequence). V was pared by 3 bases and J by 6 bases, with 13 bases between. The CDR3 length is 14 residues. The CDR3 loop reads CASSFGSAVDTQYF. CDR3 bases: TGTGCCAGCAGCTTCGGCAGCGCGGTGGATACGCAGTATTTT.

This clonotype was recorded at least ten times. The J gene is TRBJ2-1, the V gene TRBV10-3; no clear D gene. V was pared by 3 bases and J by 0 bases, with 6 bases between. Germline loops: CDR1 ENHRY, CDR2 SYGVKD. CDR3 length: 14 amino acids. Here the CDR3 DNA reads TGTGCCATCAGTGAACTTGGCTCCTACAATGAGCAGTTCTTC. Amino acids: CAISELGSYNEQFF.

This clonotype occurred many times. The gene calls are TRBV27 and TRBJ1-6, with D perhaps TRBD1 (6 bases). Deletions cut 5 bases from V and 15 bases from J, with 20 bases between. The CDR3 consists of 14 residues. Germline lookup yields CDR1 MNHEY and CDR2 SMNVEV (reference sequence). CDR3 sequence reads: CASSQMTGSLILHF. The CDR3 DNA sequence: TGTGCCAGCAGTCAGATGACAGGTTCCCTAATCCTCCACTTT.

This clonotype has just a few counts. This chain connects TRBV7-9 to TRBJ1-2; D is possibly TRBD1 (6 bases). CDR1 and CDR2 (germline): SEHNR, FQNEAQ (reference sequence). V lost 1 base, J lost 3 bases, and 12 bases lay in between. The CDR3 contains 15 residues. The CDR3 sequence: CASSLGDRPYYGYTF. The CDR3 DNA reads TGTGCCAGCAGCTTAGGCGACAGGCCGTACTATGGCTACACCTTC.

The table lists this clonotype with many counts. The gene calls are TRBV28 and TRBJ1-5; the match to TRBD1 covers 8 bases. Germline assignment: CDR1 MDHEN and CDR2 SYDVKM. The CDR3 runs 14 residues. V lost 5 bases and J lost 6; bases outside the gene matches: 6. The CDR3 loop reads CASSDRGGGQPQHF. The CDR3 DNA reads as TGTGCCAGCAGTGACAGGGGTGGCGGTCAGCCCCAGCATTTT.

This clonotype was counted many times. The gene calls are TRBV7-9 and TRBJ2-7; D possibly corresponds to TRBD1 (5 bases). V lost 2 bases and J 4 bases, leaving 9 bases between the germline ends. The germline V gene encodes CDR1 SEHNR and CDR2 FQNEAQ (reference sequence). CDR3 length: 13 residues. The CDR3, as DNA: TGTGCCAGCAGCTTACCAGGGCTTTACGAGCAGTACTTC. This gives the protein CASSLPGLYEQYF.

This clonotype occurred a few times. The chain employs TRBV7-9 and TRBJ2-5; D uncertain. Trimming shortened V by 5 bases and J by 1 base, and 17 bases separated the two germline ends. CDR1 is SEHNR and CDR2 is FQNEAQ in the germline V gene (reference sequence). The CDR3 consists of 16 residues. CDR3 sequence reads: CASSPLTGPFQETQYF. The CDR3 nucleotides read TGTGCCAGCAGCCCACTTACCGGGCCGTTCCAAGAGACCCAGTACTTC.

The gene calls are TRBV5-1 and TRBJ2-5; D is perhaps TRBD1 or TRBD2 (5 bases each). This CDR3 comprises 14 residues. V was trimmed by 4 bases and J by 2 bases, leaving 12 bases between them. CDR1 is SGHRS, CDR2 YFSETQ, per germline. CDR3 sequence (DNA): TGCGCCAGCAGCATACAGGACTCACAAGAGACCCAGTACTTC. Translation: CASSIQDSQETQYF.

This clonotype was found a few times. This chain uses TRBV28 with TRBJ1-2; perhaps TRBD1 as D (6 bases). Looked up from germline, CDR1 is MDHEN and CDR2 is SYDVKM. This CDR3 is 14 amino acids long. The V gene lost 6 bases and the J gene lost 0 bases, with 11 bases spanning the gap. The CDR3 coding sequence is TGTGCCAGCAGACAAGGGGGGTCTAACTATGGCTACACCTTC. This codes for CASRQGGSNYGYTF.

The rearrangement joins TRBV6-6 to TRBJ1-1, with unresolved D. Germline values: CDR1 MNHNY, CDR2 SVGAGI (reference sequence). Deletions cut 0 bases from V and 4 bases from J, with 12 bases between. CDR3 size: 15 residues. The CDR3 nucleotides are TGTGCCAGCAGTTACTCGGGTGTAGCCGGCACTGAAGCTTTCTTT. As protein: CASSYSGVAGTEAFF.

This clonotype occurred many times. The CDR3 DNA sequence: TGTGCCAGCAGCCGCAACCGGGACACCTACGAGCAGTACTTC. Encoded protein: CASSRNRDTYEQYF. This rearrangement joins TRBV6-2 or TRBV6-3 to TRBJ2-7; a possible D gene is TRBD1 (6 bases). With 6 bases removed from V and 2 bases from J, the gap between germline ends came to 14 bases. CDR3 size: 14 residues. Per the germline V gene, CDR1 is MNHEY and CDR2 is SVGEGT.

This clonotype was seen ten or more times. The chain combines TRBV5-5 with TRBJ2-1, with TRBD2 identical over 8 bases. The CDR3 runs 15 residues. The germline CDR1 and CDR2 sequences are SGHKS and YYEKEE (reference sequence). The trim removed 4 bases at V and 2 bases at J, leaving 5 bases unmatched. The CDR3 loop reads CASSIQREPYNEQFF. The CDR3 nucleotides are TGTGCCAGCAGCATCCAGCGGGAGCCCTACAATGAGCAGTTCTTC. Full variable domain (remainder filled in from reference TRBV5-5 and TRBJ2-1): DAGVTQSPTHLIKTRGQQVTLRCSPISGHKSVSWYQQVLGQGPQFIFQYYEKEERGRGNFPDRFSARQFPNYSSELNVNALLLGDSALYLCASSIQREPYNEQFFGPGTRLTVL.

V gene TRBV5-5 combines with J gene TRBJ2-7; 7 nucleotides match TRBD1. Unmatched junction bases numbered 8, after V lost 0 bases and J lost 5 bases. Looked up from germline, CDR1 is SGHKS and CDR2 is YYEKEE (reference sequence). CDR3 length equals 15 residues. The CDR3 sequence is CASSLEPGGADEQYF. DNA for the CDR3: TGTGCCAGCAGCTTGGAACCAGGGGGTGCTGACGAGCAGTACTTC.

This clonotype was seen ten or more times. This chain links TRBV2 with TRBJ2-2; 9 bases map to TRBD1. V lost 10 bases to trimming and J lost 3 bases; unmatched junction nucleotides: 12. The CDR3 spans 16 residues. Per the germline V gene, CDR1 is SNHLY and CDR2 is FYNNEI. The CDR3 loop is CAIQGAPLLDTGELFF. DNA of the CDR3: TGTGCCATACAGGGGGCGCCGCTATTAGACACCGGGGAGCTGTTTTTT.

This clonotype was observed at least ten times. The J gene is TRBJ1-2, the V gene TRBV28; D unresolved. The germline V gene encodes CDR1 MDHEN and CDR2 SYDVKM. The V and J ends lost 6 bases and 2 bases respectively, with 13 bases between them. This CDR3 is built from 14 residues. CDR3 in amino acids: CASSTGWQNYGYTF. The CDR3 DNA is TGTGCCAGCAGCACGGGATGGCAGAACTATGGCTACACCTTC.

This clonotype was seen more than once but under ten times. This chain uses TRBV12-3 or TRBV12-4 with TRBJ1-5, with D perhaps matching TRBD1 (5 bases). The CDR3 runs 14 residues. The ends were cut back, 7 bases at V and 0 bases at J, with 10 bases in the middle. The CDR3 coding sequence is TGTGCCAGCACCACGGGACTTAGCAATCAGCCCCAGCATTTT. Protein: CASTTGLSNQPQHF.

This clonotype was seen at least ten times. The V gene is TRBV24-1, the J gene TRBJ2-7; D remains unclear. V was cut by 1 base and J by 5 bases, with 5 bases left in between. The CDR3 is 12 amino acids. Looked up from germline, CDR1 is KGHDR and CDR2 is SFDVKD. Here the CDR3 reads CATSDFNHEQYF. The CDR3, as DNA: TGTGCCACCAGTGATTTTAACCACGAGCAGTACTTC.

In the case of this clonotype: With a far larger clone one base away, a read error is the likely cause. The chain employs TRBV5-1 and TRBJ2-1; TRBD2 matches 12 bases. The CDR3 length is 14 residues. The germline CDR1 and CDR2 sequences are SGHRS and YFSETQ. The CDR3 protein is CASSSSGRAVEQFF. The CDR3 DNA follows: TGTGCCAGCAGCTCTAGCGGGAGGGCCGTCGAGCAGTTCTTC.

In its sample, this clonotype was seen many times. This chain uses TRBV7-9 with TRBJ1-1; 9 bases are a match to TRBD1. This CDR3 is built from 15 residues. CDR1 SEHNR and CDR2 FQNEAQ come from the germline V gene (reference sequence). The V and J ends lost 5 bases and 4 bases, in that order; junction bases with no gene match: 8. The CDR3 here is CASSPRQGGGTEAFF. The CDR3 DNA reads TGTGCCAGCAGCCCCCGACAGGGGGGTGGCACTGAAGCTTTCTTT.